Shown below are 20 T cell receptor beta chains from a single sample sequenced in a study of OX40 agonist ivuxolimab in advanced cancers. Library preparation was by the immunoSEQ multiplex PCR assay. Entries here come from immuneACCESS through TCRdb and include only in-frame sequences with V and J called. Some clones fail to appear in such tables; in the studies checked, an unresolved V gene covers under half of the shortfall, and the cause of the remainder is unknown. This sample has approximately 59,000 clones in its table, and 75% to 90% of those were observed once. The ten biggest clones cover under 3.5% of the sample. Sequenced here: CD4+ or CD8+ T cells sorted from blood, sampled in a trial of the OX40 agonist ivuxolimab. The receptors stem from an adult with an advanced solid tumor such as melanoma, head and neck, liver or kidney cancer.

For this clone: The junction shows a germline mismatch at one end, possibly a read error. The chain recombines TRBV5-3 with TRBJ2-2, with D perhaps being TRBD1 or TRBD2 (5 bases each). TRBV5-3 is flagged as an ORF with uncertain function. This CDR3 contains 13 residues. The CDR3 nucleotides are TGTGCCAGCAGCTGGTGGGGGAGCGGGGAGCTGTTTTTT. Amino acids: CASSWWGSGELFF.

The chain uses TRBV6-6 and TRBJ1-4, with D uncertain. V was cut by 6 bases and J by 0 bases, with 8 bases left in between. Germline lookup yields CDR1 MNHNY and CDR2 SVGAGI (reference sequence). CDR3 length: 14 amino acids. The CDR3 loop reads CASSEWTTNEKLFF. In nucleotides, the CDR3 is TGTGCCAGCAGCGAATGGACAACTAATGAAAAACTGTTTTTT.

The J gene is TRBJ1-1, the V gene TRBV2, with D unclear. Trimming left V 7 bases short and J 2 bases short, with 14 bases between. Germline values: CDR1 SNHLY, CDR2 FYNNEI. The CDR3 is made up of 14 amino acids. CDR3 sequence: CASIKEGVNTEAFF. CDR3 bases: TGTGCCAGCATAAAAGAGGGAGTAAACACTGAAGCTTTCTTT.

The V gene is TRBV11-2, the J gene TRBJ2-2; TRBD2 aligns across 13 bases. J was trimmed by 5 bases and V by 8 bases; bases with no gene match: 8. This CDR3 comprises 16 residues. The V gene's germline CDR1 is SGHAT and CDR2 FQNNGV. The CDR3 nucleotides are TGTGCCAGCCGCCGACTAGCGGGAGGTGGAACCGGGGAGCTGTTTTTT. It is translated as CASRRLAGGGTGELFF.

V usage is TRBV18 and J usage is TRBJ2-6, with 11 bases matching TRBD1. Germline CDR1 KGHSH, CDR2 LQKENI. Germline trimming cut 1 base from V and 2 bases from J; bases unmatched to any gene: 4. The CDR3 runs 18 residues. The CDR3 DNA follows: TGTGCCAGCTCACCACAGGGACAGGGGGTGGCTGGGGCCAACGTCCTGACTTTC. This codes for CASSPQGQGVAGANVLTF.

The chain has TRBV28 and TRBJ1-5; possible D gene TRBD1, 6 bases. V gave up 6 bases and J gave up 3 bases, with 9 bases separating them. Germline loops: CDR1 MDHEN, CDR2 SYDVKM. The CDR3 contains 13 residues. The CDR3 sequence is CASRQGVNQPQHF. The CDR3 bases are TGTGCCAGCAGACAGGGAGTCAATCAGCCCCAGCATTTT.

The chain carries TRBV19 and TRBJ1-1; perhaps TRBD1 as D (5 bases). This CDR3 has 16 residues. V lost 7 bases to trimming and J lost 0 bases, with 18 bases between them. Germline V gives CDR1 LNHDA, CDR2 SQIVND (reference sequence). Here the CDR3 reads CASTTFRERMNTEAFF. The CDR3 DNA reads as TGTGCCAGTACTACCTTCAGGGAGAGAATGAACACTGAAGCTTTCTTT.

This clone came up once. The chain links TRBV9 to TRBJ1-2; a possible D gene is TRBD1 (6 bases). V was pared by 7 bases and J by 4 bases, with 20 bases between. The CDR3 spans 15 residues. The V gene's germline CDR1 is SGDLS and CDR2 YYNGEE. CDR3 sequence reads: CASASRGGFTYGYTF. CDR3 nucleotide sequence: TGTGCCAGCGCCTCAAGAGGGGGGTTCACCTATGGCTACACCTTC. The variable domain in full, completed from reference TRBV9 and TRBJ1-2, reads DSGVTQTPKHLITATGQRVTLRCSPRSGDLSVYWYQQSLDQGLQFLIQYYNGEERAKGNILERFSAQQFPDLHSELNLSSLELGDSALYFCASASRGGFTYGYTFGSGTRLTVV.

The chain is built from TRBV30 and TRBJ1-3, with D unresolved. Per the germline V gene, CDR1 is GTSNPN and CDR2 is SVGIG (reference sequence). This CDR3 is built from 13 residues. The V gene lost 2 bases and the J gene lost 8 bases, with 13 bases spanning the gap. CDR3 sequence: CAWSPGFDDTIYF. The CDR3 region has the DNA TGTGCCTGGAGTCCGGGGTTTGATGACACCATATATTTT.

V gene TRBV27 combines with J gene TRBJ2-2; 14 positions match TRBD2. The J segment lost 5 bases and the V segment lost 4 bases, leaving 9 bases of the junction unmatched. Germline V gene data show CDR1 as MNHEY and CDR2 as SMNVEV (reference sequence). CDR3 length equals 18 residues. The CDR3 DNA reads as TGTGCCAGCAGTTCACAGGGGACTAGCGGGAGTTTTACCGGGGAGCTGTTTTTT. Protein product: CASSSQGTSGSFTGELFF.

This clone has a handful of counts. The chain combines TRBV4-3 with TRBJ2-5, with TRBD2 identical over 8 bases. The CDR3 runs 14 residues. Germline V lookup: CDR1 LGHNA, CDR2 YSLEER. After removal of 0 bases from V and 7 bases from J, the junction contained 4 bases not matched to a gene. CDR3 bases: TGCGCCAGCAGCCAAGATTTCGGGGGGGGGACCCAGTACTTC. Translating gives CASSQDFGGGTQYF.

V usage is TRBV6-1 and J usage is TRBJ2-5; 11 nucleotides line up with TRBD1. The CDR3 is 14 amino acids. The J segment lost 5 bases and the V segment lost 3 bases, leaving 2 bases of the junction unmatched. From germline, CDR1 is MNHNS and CDR2 SASEGT. Written as DNA, the CDR3 is TGTGCCAGCAGTGAGGGACAGGGGGAGGAGACCCAGTACTTC. It codes for CASSEGQGEETQYF.

V gene TRBV18 combines with J gene TRBJ2-2; D not resolved. V dropped 3 bases and J dropped 1 base, with 3 bases sitting between them. CDR3 length: 13 residues. CDR1 is KGHSH and CDR2 is LQKENI in the germline V gene. The CDR3 nucleotides read TGTGCCAGCTCACCTCAGAACACCGGGGAGCTGTTTTTT. This sequence encodes CASSPQNTGELFF.

CDR3: CASSLQPQGTGELFF. CDR3 DNA sequence: TGCGCCAGCAGCTTGCAGCCCCAGGGGACCGGGGAGCTGTTTTTT. The chain recombines TRBV5-1 with TRBJ2-2; a possible D gene is TRBD1 (6 bases). The CDR3 spans 15 residues. Per the germline V gene, CDR1 is SGHRS and CDR2 is YFSETQ. V gave up 1 base and J gave up 5 bases, with 12 bases separating them.

The chain joins TRBV4-2 to TRBJ1-1, with TRBD1 as a possible D gene (6 bases). This CDR3 is built from 15 residues. The germline V and J ends were trimmed by 1 base and 3 bases, with 12 bases remaining between them. Germline V lookup: CDR1 LGHNA, CDR2 YNFKEQ. The CDR3 is CASSQVRDIDTEAFF. CDR3 DNA: TGTGCCAGCAGCCAAGTCCGGGACATTGACACTGAAGCTTTCTTT.

The rearrangement uses TRBV4-2 and TRBJ2-1; D is possibly TRBD2 (6 bases). Germline V gene lookup returns CDR1 LGHNA and CDR2 YNFKEQ. Trimming took 1 base from V and 16 from J, leaving 20 bases between them. This CDR3 is built from 14 residues. The CDR3, as DNA: TGTGCCAGCAGCCAAGTAGGAGGATCGGGAGAGAGATTCTTC. It encodes CASSQVGGSGERFF.

The J gene is TRBJ2-5, the V gene TRBV5-4; 9 nucleotides align to TRBD2. The germline gives CDR1 SGHNT, CDR2 YYREEE (reference sequence). The V and J ends lost 1 base and 4 bases, in that order; junction bases with no gene match: 8. This CDR3 is 16 amino acids long. The CDR3 DNA is TGTGCCAGCAGCTTGTGGCTAGCGGGGTTAGGAGAGACCCAGTACTTC. It encodes CASSLWLAGLGETQYF.

The chain recombines TRBV2 with TRBJ2-2; D remains ambiguous. This CDR3 is 14 amino acids long. V dropped 7 bases and J dropped 0 bases, with 9 bases sitting between them. Germline V gives CDR1 SNHLY, CDR2 FYNNEI. The CDR3 DNA follows: TGTGCCAGCAACTCACACGCGAACACCGGGGAGCTGTTTTTT. It codes for CASNSHANTGELFF.

This clone was detected once. This chain connects TRBV6-5 to TRBJ2-5, with D unclear. CDR1 is MNHEY and CDR2 is SVGAGI in the germline V gene. The germline V and J ends were trimmed by 9 bases and 5 bases, with 16 bases remaining between them. This CDR3 has 13 residues. CDR3 residues: CASHRASLETQYF. For the CDR3, the DNA is TGTGCCAGTCATAGGGCTAGTCTGGAGACCCAGTACTTC.

As concerns this clone: The same CDR3 is also encoded by other DNA sequences in this sample. The rearrangement joins TRBV6-1 to TRBJ1-4; a weak D match, TRBD1 (5 bases). Germline-derived CDR1 and CDR2 are MNHNS and SASEGT. The CDR3 contains 14 residues. V was trimmed by 5 bases and J by 5 bases, leaving 12 bases between them. CDR3: CASSTGGGNEKLFF. CDR3 DNA sequence: TGTGCCAGCAGTACGGGGGGAGGGAATGAAAAACTGTTTTTT.